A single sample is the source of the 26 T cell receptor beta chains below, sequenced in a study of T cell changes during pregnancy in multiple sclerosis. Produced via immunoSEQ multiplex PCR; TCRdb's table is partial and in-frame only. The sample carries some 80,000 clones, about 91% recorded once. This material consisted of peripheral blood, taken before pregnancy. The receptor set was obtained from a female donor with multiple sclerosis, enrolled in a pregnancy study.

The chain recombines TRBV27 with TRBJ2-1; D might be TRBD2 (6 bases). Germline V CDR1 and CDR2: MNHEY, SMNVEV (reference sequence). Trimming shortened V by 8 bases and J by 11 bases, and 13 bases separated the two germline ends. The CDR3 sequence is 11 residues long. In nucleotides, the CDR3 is TGTGCCAGCCGTGGCGGGGCGAAGCAGTTCTTC. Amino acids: CASRGGAKQFF.

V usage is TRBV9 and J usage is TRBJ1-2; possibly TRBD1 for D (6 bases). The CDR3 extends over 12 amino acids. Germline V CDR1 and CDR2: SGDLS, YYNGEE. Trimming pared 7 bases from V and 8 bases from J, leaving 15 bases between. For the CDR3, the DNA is TGTGCCAGCCACGGCGGGGGCGACGGCTACACCTTC. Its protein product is CASHGGGDGYTF.

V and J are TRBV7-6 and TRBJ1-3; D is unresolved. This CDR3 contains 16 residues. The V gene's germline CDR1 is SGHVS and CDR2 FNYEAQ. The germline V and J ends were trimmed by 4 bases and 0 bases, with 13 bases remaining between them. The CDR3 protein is CASSSHPLPSGNTIYF. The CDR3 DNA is TGTGCCAGCAGCTCCCATCCCCTACCCTCTGGAAACACCATATATTTT. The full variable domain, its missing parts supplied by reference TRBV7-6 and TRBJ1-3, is GAGVSQSPRYKVTKRGQDVALRCDPISGHVSLYWYRQALGQGPEFLTYFNYEAQQDKSGLPNDRFSAERPEGSISTLTIQRTEQRDSAMYRCASSSHPLPSGNTIYFGEGSWLTVV.

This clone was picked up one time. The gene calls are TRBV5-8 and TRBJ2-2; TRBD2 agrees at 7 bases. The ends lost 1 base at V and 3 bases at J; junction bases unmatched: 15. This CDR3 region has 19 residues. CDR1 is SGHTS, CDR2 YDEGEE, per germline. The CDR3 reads CASSLMTSSNPRDTGELFF. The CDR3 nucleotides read TGTGCCAGCAGCTTGATGACTAGCTCTAACCCGAGAGACACCGGGGAGCTGTTTTTT.

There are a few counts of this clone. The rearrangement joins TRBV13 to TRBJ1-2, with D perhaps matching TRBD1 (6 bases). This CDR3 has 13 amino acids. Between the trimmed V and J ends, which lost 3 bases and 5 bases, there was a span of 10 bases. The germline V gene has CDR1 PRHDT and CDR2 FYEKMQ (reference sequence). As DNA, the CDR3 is TGTGCCAGCAGCTTTAACAGGGAGTATGGCTACACCTTC. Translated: CASSFNREYGYTF.

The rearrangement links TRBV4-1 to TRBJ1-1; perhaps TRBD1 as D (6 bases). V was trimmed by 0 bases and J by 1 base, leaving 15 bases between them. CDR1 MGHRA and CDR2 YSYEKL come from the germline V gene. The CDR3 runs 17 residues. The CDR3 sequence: CASSQDPLETGNTEAFF. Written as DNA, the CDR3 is TGCGCCAGCAGCCAAGATCCTTTGGAGACAGGGAACACTGAAGCTTTCTTT.

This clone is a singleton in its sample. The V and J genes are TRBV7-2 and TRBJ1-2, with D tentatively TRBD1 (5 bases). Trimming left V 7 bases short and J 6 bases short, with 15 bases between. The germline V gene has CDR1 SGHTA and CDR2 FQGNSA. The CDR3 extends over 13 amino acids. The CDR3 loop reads CASNKGQGNGYTF. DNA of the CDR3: TGTGCCAGCAACAAAGGGCAGGGAAATGGCTACACCTTC.

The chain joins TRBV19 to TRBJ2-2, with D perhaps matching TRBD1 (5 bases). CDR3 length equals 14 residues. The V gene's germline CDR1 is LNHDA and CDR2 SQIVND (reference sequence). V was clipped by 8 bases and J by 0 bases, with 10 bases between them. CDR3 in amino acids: CASRRQPNTGELFF. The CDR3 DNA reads TGTGCCAGTCGGCGACAGCCGAACACCGGGGAGCTGTTTTTT.

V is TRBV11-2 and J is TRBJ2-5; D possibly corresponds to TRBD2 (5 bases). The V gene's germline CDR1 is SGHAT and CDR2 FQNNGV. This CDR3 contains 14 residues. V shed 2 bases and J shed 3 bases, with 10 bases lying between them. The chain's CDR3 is CASSLSPGKETQYF. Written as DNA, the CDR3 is TGTGCCAGCAGCTTATCGCCCGGGAAAGAGACCCAGTACTTC.

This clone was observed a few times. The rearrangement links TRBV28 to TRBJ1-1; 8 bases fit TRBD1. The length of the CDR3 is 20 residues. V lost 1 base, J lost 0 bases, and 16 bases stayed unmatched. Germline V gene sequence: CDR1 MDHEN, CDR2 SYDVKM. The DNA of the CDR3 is TGTGCCAGCAGTTTATTGGGCATAGGGGACAGGCGACCTATGAACACTGAAGCTTTCTTT. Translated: CASSLLGIGDRRPMNTEAFF.

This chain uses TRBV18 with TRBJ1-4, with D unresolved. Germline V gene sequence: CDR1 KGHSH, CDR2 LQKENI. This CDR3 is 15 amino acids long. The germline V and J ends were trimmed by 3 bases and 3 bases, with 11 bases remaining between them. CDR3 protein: CASSPKLDSNEKLFF. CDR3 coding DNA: TGTGCCAGCTCACCCAAACTCGACTCTAATGAAAAACTGTTTTTT.

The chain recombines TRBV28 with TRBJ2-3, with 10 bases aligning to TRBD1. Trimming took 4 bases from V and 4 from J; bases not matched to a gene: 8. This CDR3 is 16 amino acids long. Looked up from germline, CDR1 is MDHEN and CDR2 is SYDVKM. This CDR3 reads CASSSPGTGEADTQYF. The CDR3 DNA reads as TGTGCCAGCAGTTCCCCGGGGACAGGGGAAGCAGATACGCAGTATTTT.

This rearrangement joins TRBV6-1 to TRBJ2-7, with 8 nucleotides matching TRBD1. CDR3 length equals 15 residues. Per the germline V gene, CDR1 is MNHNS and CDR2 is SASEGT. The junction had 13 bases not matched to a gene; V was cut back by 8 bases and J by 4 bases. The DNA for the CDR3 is TGTGCCAGCTCCGAAGGGGGGACAGGAATTTACGAGCAGTACTTC. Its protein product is CASSEGGTGIYEQYF.

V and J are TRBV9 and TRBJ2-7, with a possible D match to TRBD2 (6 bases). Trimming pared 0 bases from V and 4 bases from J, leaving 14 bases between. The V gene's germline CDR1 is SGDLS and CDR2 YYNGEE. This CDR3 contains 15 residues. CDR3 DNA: TGTGCCAGCAGCGTAGGTGGCAAACGGGGGTACGAGCAGTACTTC. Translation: CASSVGGKRGYEQYF.

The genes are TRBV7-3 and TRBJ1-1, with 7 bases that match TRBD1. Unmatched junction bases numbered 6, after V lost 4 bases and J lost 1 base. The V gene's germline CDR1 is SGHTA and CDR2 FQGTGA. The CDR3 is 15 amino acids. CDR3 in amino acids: CASSSRGERNTEAFF. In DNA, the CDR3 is TGTGCCAGCAGCTCCAGGGGGGAGAGGAACACTGAAGCTTTCTTT.

Here the CDR3 reads CASSQASGSNNEQFF. Written as DNA, the CDR3 is TGCGCCAGCAGCCAAGCTAGCGGGAGTAACAATGAGCAGTTCTTC. The V call is TRBV4-1, the J call TRBJ2-1; 10 bases are shared with TRBD2. The CDR3 loop spans 15 amino acids. The trim removed 1 base at V and 5 bases at J, leaving 2 bases unmatched. CDR1 is MGHRA, CDR2 YSYEKL, per germline.

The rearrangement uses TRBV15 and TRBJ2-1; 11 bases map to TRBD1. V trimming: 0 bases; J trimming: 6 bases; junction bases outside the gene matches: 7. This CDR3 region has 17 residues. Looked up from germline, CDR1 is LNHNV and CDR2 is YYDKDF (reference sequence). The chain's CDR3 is CATSRDGGQGATNEQFF. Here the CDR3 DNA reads TGTGCCACCAGCAGAGATGGAGGACAGGGGGCGACCAATGAGCAGTTCTTC.

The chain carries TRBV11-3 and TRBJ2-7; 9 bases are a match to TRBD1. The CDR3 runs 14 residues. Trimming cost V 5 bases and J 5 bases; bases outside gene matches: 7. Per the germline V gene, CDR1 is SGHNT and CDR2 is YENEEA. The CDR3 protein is CASSQGTGSHEQYF. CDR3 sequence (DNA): TGTGCCAGCAGCCAGGGGACAGGGTCCCACGAGCAGTACTTC.

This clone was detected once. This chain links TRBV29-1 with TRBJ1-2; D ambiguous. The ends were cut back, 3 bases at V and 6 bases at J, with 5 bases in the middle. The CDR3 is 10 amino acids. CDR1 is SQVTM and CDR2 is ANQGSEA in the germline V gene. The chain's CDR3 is CSVDSNGYTF. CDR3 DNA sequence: TGCAGCGTTGATTCTAATGGCTACACCTTC.

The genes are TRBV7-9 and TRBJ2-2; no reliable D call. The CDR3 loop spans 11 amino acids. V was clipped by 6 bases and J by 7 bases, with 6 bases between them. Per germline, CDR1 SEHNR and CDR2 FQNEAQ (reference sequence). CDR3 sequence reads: CASRVSGELFF. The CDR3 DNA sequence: TGTGCCAGCAGGGTGAGCGGGGAGCTGTTTTTT.

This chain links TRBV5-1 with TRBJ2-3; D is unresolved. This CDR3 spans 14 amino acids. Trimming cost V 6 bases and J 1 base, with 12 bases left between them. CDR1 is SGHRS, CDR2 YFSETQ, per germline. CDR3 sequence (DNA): TGCGCCAGCACAAGCCTTAACGGCACAGATACGCAGTATTTT. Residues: CASTSLNGTDTQYF.

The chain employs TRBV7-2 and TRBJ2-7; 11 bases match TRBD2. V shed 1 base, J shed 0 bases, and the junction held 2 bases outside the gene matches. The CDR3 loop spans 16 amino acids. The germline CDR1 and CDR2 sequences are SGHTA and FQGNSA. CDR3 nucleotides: TGTGCCAGCAGCTTAGAAGGGACTAGCGGCTCCTACGAGCAGTACTTC. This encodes CASSLEGTSGSYEQYF.

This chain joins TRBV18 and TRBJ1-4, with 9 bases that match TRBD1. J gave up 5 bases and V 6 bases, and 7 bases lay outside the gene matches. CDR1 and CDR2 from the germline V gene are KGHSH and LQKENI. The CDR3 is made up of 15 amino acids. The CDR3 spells CASSETGGMNEKLFF. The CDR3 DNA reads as TGTGCCAGCTCGGAGACAGGGGGGATGAATGAAAAACTGTTTTTT. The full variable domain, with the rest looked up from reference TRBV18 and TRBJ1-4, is NAGVMQNPRHLVRRRGQEARLRCSPMKGHSHVYWYRQLPEEGLKFMVYLQKENIIDESGMPKERFSAEFPKEGPSILRIQQVVRGDSAAYFCASSETGGMNEKLFFGSGTQLSVL.

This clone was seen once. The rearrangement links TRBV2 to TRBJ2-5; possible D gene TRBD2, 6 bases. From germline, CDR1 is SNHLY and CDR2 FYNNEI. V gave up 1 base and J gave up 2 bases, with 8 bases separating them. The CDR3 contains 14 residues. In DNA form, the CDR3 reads TGTGCCAGCAGTGAAGGGGGACTGCAAGAGACCCAGTACTTC. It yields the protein CASSEGGLQETQYF.

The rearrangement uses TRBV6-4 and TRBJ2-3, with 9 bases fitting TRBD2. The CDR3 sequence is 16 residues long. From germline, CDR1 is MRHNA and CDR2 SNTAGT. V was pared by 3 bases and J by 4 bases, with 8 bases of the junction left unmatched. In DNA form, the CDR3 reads TGTGCCAGCAGTGAGACAGCGGGAGGAGGGTCAGATACGCAGTATTTT. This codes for CASSETAGGGSDTQYF.

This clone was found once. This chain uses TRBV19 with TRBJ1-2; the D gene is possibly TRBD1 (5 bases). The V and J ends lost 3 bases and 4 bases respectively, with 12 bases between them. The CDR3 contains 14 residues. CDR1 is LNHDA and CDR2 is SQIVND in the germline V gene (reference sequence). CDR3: CASSIGGAGYGYTF. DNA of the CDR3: TGTGCCAGTAGTATTGGAGGGGCTGGCTATGGCTACACCTTC.